One sample yielded the 15 T cell receptor beta chains listed below, sequenced in a study of T cells after yellow fever vaccination. Each CDR3 protein gets one entry after TCRdb re-called the 5' RACE reads with MiXCR. The table includes about 580,000 distinct CDR3 sequences, around a sixth detected once. The material sequenced was PBMCs, taken more than 4 days after the first yellow fever vaccination. Receptors originate from a man aged 18 to 29 who received the YFV17D yellow fever vaccine.

This clonotype was seen a few times. The V and J genes are TRBV7-9 and TRBJ2-1; D gene ambiguous. The CDR3 contains 13 residues. Looked up from germline, CDR1 is SEHNR and CDR2 is FQNEAQ (reference sequence). The V gene lost 7 bases and the J gene lost 0 bases, with 7 bases spanning the gap. CDR3 region: CASIQSSYNEQFF. The DNA for the CDR3 is TGTGCCAGCATACAGAGCTCCTACAATGAGCAGTTCTTC.

The chain combines TRBV24-1 with TRBJ1-5, with TRBD1 matching 8 bases. CDR1 and CDR2 (germline): KGHDR, SFDVKD. The CDR3 runs 16 residues. Trimming at V came to 3 bases and at J to 3 bases, leaving 6 bases not matched to a gene. CDR3 residues: CATSDPRTGINQPQHF. In DNA, the CDR3 is TGTGCCACCAGTGATCCACGGACAGGGATCAATCAGCCCCAGCATTTT.

For the CDR3, the DNA is TGTGCCAGCCGCACTAGCGGGGGATACAATGAGCAGTTCTTC. Translating gives CASRTSGGYNEQFF. The genes are TRBV7-8 and TRBJ2-1; 11 bases align to TRBD2. Trimming removed 8 bases from V and 4 bases from J; junction bases left unmatched: 4. The CDR3 consists of 14 residues. Germline V CDR1 and CDR2: SGHVS, FQNEAQ.

CDR3 sequence: CASSYSIWGLYEQYV. The CDR3 DNA sequence: TGTGCCAGCAGTTACTCGATATGGGGACTTTACGAGCAGTACGTC. The chain recombines TRBV6-2 or TRBV6-3 with TRBJ2-7; possible D gene TRBD2, 6 bases. The CDR3 spans 15 residues. Germline V gives CDR1 MNHEY, CDR2 SVGEGT. V shed 0 bases and J shed 4 bases, with 13 bases lying between them.

This clonotype was recorded at least ten times. V gene TRBV7-9 combines with J gene TRBJ1-6; weak D call: TRBD1 (5 bases). The germline gives CDR1 SEHNR, CDR2 FQNEAQ (reference sequence). Trimming left V 2 bases short and J 5 bases short, with 7 bases between. CDR3 size: 14 residues. CDR3 sequence (DNA): TGTGCCAGCAGCTTATCAGGGAATAATTCACCCCTCCACTTT. Protein sequence: CASSLSGNNSPLHF. The complete variable domain, with remaining parts taken from reference TRBV7-9 and TRBJ1-6, reads DTGVSQNPRHKITKRGQNVTFRCDPISEHNRLYWYRQTLGQGPEFLTYFQNEAQLEKSRLLSDRFSAERPKGSFSTLEIQRTEQGDSAMYLCASSLSGNNSPLHFGNGTRLTVT.

V usage is TRBV5-4 and J usage is TRBJ2-5; 10 bases are a match to TRBD2. The V gene's germline CDR1 is SGHNT and CDR2 YYREEE (reference sequence). V was clipped by 5 bases and J by 0 bases; unmatched bases: 10. The CDR3 consists of 17 residues. The CDR3: CASSPGKLAGDQETQYF. Written as DNA, the CDR3 is TGTGCCAGCAGTCCGGGGAAGCTAGCGGGGGACCAAGAGACCCAGTACTTC.

Notes on this clonotype: A much larger clone is a single base away; this may be a read error. The gene calls are TRBV7-6 and TRBJ2-1; 7 nucleotides agree with TRBD2. The V and J ends lost 1 base and 9 bases, in that order; junction bases with no gene match: 9. CDR3 size: 15 residues. Germline CDR1 reads SGHVS; CDR2 reads FNYEAQ. The CDR3 DNA follows: TGTGCCAGCAGCTTAGTGACAAGGGGCGGGGGTGAGCAGTTCTTC. It encodes CASSLVTRGGGEQFF.

This rearrangement joins TRBV12-3 or TRBV12-4 to TRBJ2-3; D gene unclear. This CDR3 has 16 residues. Deletions cut 6 bases from V and 2 bases from J, with 18 bases between. CDR3 protein: CASSPWVGSSTDTQYF. In DNA form, the CDR3 reads TGTGCCAGCAGCCCCTGGGTGGGCTCGTCCACAGATACGCAGTATTTT.

The V call is TRBV5-4, the J call TRBJ2-7, with unresolved D. CDR3 size: 15 residues. V lost 4 bases to trimming and J lost 6 bases, with 20 bases between them. The V gene's germline CDR1 is SGHNT and CDR2 YYREEE (reference sequence). CDR3 DNA: TGTGCCAGCAGCCAAGGGTCTACAACCCCGGGCGAGCAGTACTTC. Encoded protein: CASSQGSTTPGEQYF.

The chain has TRBV5-6 and TRBJ1-4; no reliable D call. Germline CDR1 is SGHDT and CDR2 is YYEEEE. The V and J ends lost 4 bases and 8 bases respectively, with 15 bases between them. The CDR3 extends over 14 amino acids. This CDR3 is CASSAVHPNEKLFF. The CDR3 DNA reads TGTGCCAGCAGCGCGGTCCACCCAAACGAAAAACTGTTTTTT.

This clonotype has only one observation. The rearrangement joins TRBV12-3 or TRBV12-4 to TRBJ1-6; 9 positions agree with TRBD1. The CDR3 has 13 residues. The trim removed 6 bases at V and 10 bases at J, leaving 4 bases unmatched. In nucleotides, the CDR3 is TGTGCCAGCAGCTGGACAGGGGCCTCACCCCTCCACTTT. It translates to CASSWTGASPLHF.

This clonotype came up a few times. The CDR3 protein is CASSVEGEAFF. The CDR3 bases are TGTGCCAGCAGCGTTGAGGGTGAAGCTTTCTTT. The chain links TRBV5-5 to TRBJ1-1; D is undetermined. Germline values: CDR1 SGHKS, CDR2 YYEKEE (reference sequence). V lost 4 bases and J lost 7, with 8 bases in between. The CDR3 runs to 11 residues.

The rearrangement joins TRBV20-1 to TRBJ2-5; D possibly corresponds to TRBD1 (5 bases). The CDR3 totals 15 residues. V was shortened by 6 bases and J by 5 bases, with 22 bases between the two germline ends. The V gene's germline CDR1 is DFQATT and CDR2 SNEGSKA (reference sequence). In DNA, the CDR3 is TGCAGTGCCATTCCCGGTCAGGGTCCTAGGGAGACCCAGTACTTC. Encoded protein: CSAIPGQGPRETQYF.

This clonotype was picked up a small number of times. The CDR3 region is CSARDGREKLFF. CDR3 DNA: TGCAGTGCTAGAGATGGGCGTGAAAAACTGTTTTTT. The chain uses TRBV20-1 and TRBJ1-4; D not certain. This CDR3 spans 12 amino acids. V was clipped by 0 bases and J by 7 bases, with 6 bases between them. Per germline, CDR1 DFQATT and CDR2 SNEGSKA (reference sequence).

This clonotype has only a few counts. This chain connects TRBV7-8 to TRBJ1-1; D uncertain. CDR1 SGHVS and CDR2 FQNEAQ come from the germline V gene. This CDR3 spans 15 amino acids. Between the trimmed V and J ends, which lost 0 bases and 1 base, there was a span of 9 bases. CDR3 sequence (DNA): TGTGCCAGCAGCTTAGCGATCAGGACGAACACTGAAGCTTTCTTT. Translation: CASSLAIRTNTEAFF.